A single sample is the source of the 32 T cell receptor beta chains below, sequenced in a study of Ad26.COV2.S vaccination and SARS-CoV-2 variants. Here immunoSEQ multiplex PCR was the method, and the copy in TCRdb shows in-frame clones only, minus some. Altogether 250,000 or so clones are present, around 88% being singletons, with the ten largest covering just under 3%. Indicated treatment: around 19 received Ad26.COV2.S at low or high dose, single or two shots; about 5 received placebo; per-sample allocation not given. The investigators took samples on day 63 after the first vaccine or placebo injection. Sequencing used peripheral blood, obtained in a trial of Ad26.COV2.S vaccine versus placebo. All receptors come from a person between 18 and 60 years old who received the Ad26.COV2.S COVID-19 vaccine or a placebo.

J is TRBJ2-5 and V is TRBV9; the D gene is possibly TRBD1 (7 bases). Germline lookup yields CDR1 SGDLS and CDR2 YYNGEE. Trimming removed 8 bases from V and 4 bases from J, with 21 bases in between. The CDR3 spans 15 residues. The CDR3 here is CASGQEGSLTETQYF. The CDR3 region has the DNA TGTGCCAGTGGACAGGAGGGGAGCCTAACAGAGACCCAGTACTTC.

J is TRBJ2-1 and V is TRBV11-2; D unclear. Germline V gene sequence: CDR1 SGHAT, CDR2 FQNNGV. V was clipped by 7 bases and J by 8 bases, with 12 bases between them. There are 12 residues in the CDR3. CDR3 DNA sequence: TGTGCCAGCACCCTTCTAGGGTATGAGCAGTTCTTC. Its translation is CASTLLGYEQFF.

This chain links TRBV3-1 (or the pseudogene TRBV3-2) with TRBJ1-1; D call uncertain. V was clipped by 1 base and J by 5 bases, with 8 bases between them. This CDR3 is 13 amino acids long. The germline V gene encodes CDR1 LGHDT and CDR2 YNNKEL (reference sequence). For the CDR3, the DNA is TGTGCCAGCAGCCAAGGTACGACAACTGAAGCTTTCTTT. This encodes CASSQGTTTEAFF.

The rearrangement joins TRBV18 to TRBJ2-2, with no clear D. V was cut by 3 bases and J by 7 bases, with 12 bases left in between. The CDR3 length is 14 residues. CDR1 is KGHSH and CDR2 is LQKENI in the germline V gene. CDR3 amino acids: CASSPGPFVGELFF. The DNA of the CDR3 is TGTGCCAGCTCACCGGGCCCGTTCGTCGGGGAGCTGTTTTTT.

V gene TRBV5-6 combines with J gene TRBJ1-3; no definite D call. Trimming shortened V by 1 base and J by 1 base, and 6 bases separated the two germline ends. This CDR3 region has 14 residues. CDR1 SGHDT and CDR2 YYEEEE come from the germline V gene. CDR3 DNA sequence: TGTGCCAGCAGCTTGTTACCTTCTGGAAACACCATATATTTT. Translating gives CASSLLPSGNTIYF.

In the case of this clone: The same CDR3 can be traced to other DNA sequences in this sample. This chain connects TRBV18 to TRBJ1-5; D is unresolved. The germline V gene has CDR1 KGHSH and CDR2 LQKENI. Trimming took off 2 bases at V and 1 base at J, with 3 bases between the two ends. CDR3 size: 13 residues. This CDR3 reads CASSPDSNQPQHF. CDR3 coding DNA: TGTGCCAGCTCACCAGACAGCAATCAGCCCCAGCATTTT.

The chain has TRBV19 and TRBJ1-1, with 7 nucleotides matching TRBD1. The CDR3 runs 13 residues. The trim removed 7 bases at V and 0 bases at J, leaving 2 bases unmatched. Germline CDR1 reads LNHDA; CDR2 reads SQIVND (reference sequence). CDR3 amino acids: CASMGTVNTEAFF. CDR3 nucleotides: TGTGCCAGTATGGGGACAGTGAACACTGAAGCTTTCTTT.

The chain combines TRBV5-1 with TRBJ2-7, with TRBD2 matching 11 bases. In germline, CDR1 is SGHRS, CDR2 YFSETQ. This CDR3 is built from 15 residues. V shed 0 bases and J 7 bases; nucleotides not matched to a gene: 6. The CDR3 DNA reads TGCGCCAGCAGCTTGGTACTAGCGGGGGTTGGGGAGCAGTACTTC. This translates into CASSLVLAGVGEQYF.

The chain is built from TRBV21-1 and TRBJ1-1. TRBV21-1 corresponds to a pseudogene. The CDR3 totals 11 residues. DNA of the CDR3: TGTGCTAGCACTCGGCTCACTGAAGCTTTCTTT. Protein product: CASTRLTEAFF.

This clone was picked up one time. This sequence joins TRBV7-2 and TRBJ2-5; the match to TRBD2 covers 9 bases. V gave up 5 bases and J gave up 5 bases; unmatched junction bases: 6. Germline V gene lookup returns CDR1 SGHTA and CDR2 FQGNSA. The CDR3 totals 14 residues. In DNA form, the CDR3 reads TGTGCCAGCAGCCGTAGCGGGAGAGGGGAGACCCAGTACTTC. Protein sequence: CASSRSGRGETQYF.

The chain links TRBV3-1 (or the pseudogene TRBV3-2) to TRBJ2-2, with D unresolved. CDR3 size: 13 residues. CDR1 is LGHDT and CDR2 is YNNKEL in the germline V gene (reference sequence). V was shortened by 1 base and J by 5 bases, with 5 bases between the two germline ends. CDR3 protein: CASSQVTTGELFF. The DNA of the CDR3 is TGTGCCAGCAGCCAAGTGACTACCGGGGAGCTGTTTTTT.

The V gene is TRBV6-2 or TRBV6-3, the J gene TRBJ1-6; unclear D gene. From germline, CDR1 is MNHEY and CDR2 SVGEGT. The CDR3 has 14 residues. V was shortened by 2 bases and J by 9 bases, with 11 bases between the two germline ends. CDR3 nucleotide sequence: TGTGCCAGCAGTTACATGACTACCGGTTCACCCCTCCACTTT. Protein: CASSYMTTGSPLHF.

This chain connects TRBV5-4 to TRBJ2-3, with D possibly being TRBD1 (6 bases). CDR1 and CDR2 (germline): SGHNT, YYREEE (reference sequence). With 4 bases removed from V and 1 base from J, the gap between germline ends came to 16 bases. The CDR3 covers 16 residues. The CDR3 sequence is CASSIFSGVGTDTQYF. The CDR3 bases are TGTGCCAGCAGCATCTTTTCAGGGGTGGGCACAGATACGCAGTATTTT.

The chain is built from TRBV9 and TRBJ2-5; 7 bases map to TRBD1. The V segment lost 4 bases and the J segment 3 bases; nucleotides outside the gene matches: 3. Germline V CDR1 and CDR2: SGDLS, YYNGEE. This CDR3 is built from 13 residues. The DNA of the CDR3 is TGTGCCAGCAGCAAAGGACAGGAAGAGACCCAGTACTTC. Its protein product is CASSKGQEETQYF.

The chain recombines TRBV6-2 or TRBV6-3 with TRBJ2-1, with D possibly being TRBD1 (5 bases). The V gene's germline CDR1 is MNHEY and CDR2 SVGEGT. The CDR3 covers 15 residues. The germline V and J ends were trimmed by 2 bases and 6 bases, with 14 bases remaining between them. CDR3 region: CASSYGALGGNEQFF. CDR3 nucleotides: TGTGCCAGCAGTTACGGGGCCTTAGGCGGCAATGAGCAGTTCTTC.

This clone was seen only once. The chain has TRBV4-3 and TRBJ1-1, with 9 nucleotides matching TRBD1. Germline trimming cut 0 bases from V and 5 bases from J; bases unmatched to any gene: 13. The CDR3 has 18 residues. Germline lookup yields CDR1 LGHNA and CDR2 YSLEER. For the CDR3, the DNA is TGCGCCAGCAGCCAAGATAATCAGCTGACAGGGGGTTTTACTGAAGCTTTCTTT. It is translated as CASSQDNQLTGGFTEAFF.

The chain uses TRBV18 and TRBJ2-1; no definite D call. This CDR3 has 12 amino acids. Germline CDR1 is KGHSH and CDR2 is LQKENI. V was cut by 6 bases and J by 7 bases, with 10 bases left in between. CDR3 DNA sequence: TGTGCCAGCTCCCTGAGTAGGAATGAGCAGTTCTTC. Amino acids: CASSLSRNEQFF.

This chain uses TRBV7-3 with TRBJ2-1, with 11 bases lining up with TRBD2. CDR3 size: 17 residues. J lost 7 bases, V lost 4 bases, and 12 bases had no gene match. CDR1 and CDR2 (germline): SGHTA, FQGTGA. CDR3 coding DNA: TGTGCCAGCAGCTCCCTACCGGGACTAGCGGAGGATAATGAGCAGTTCTTC. Protein product: CASSSLPGLAEDNEQFF. The variable domain in full, with the rest retrieved from reference TRBV7-3 and TRBJ2-1, is GAGVSQTPSNKVTEKGKYVELRCDPISGHTALYWYRQSLGQGPEFLIYFQGTGAADDSGLPNDRFFAVRPEGSVSTLKIQRTERGDSAVYLCASSSLPGLAEDNEQFFGPGTRLTVL.

The chain has TRBV6-6 and TRBJ1-1, with D hard to call. Germline V CDR1 and CDR2: MNHNY, SVGAGI (reference sequence). The CDR3 runs 12 residues. Trimming left V 4 bases short and J 1 base short, with 4 bases between. CDR3 amino acids: CASSSGNTEAFF. Written as DNA, the CDR3 is TGTGCCAGCAGTTCGGGGAACACTGAAGCTTTCTTT.

This rearrangement joins TRBV23-1 to TRBJ1-5; perhaps TRBD1 as D (5 bases). TRBV23-1 qualifies as an ORF whose function is uncertain. V was clipped by 1 base and J by 2 bases, with 18 bases between them. The CDR3 is made up of 18 amino acids. CDR3 DNA: TGCGCCAGCAGTCAATGCCCCCGGGGCTTAGGTGGCAATCAGCCCCAGCATTTT. Protein: CASSQCPRGLGGNQPQHF.

The chain combines TRBV19 with TRBJ1-4, with D unresolved. This CDR3 spans 12 amino acids. V shed 3 bases and J shed 5 bases, with 4 bases lying between them. Germline CDR1 LNHDA, CDR2 SQIVND (reference sequence). The CDR3 coding sequence is TGTGCCAGTAGTATGGTCAATGAAAAACTGTTTTTT. This sequence encodes CASSMVNEKLFF.

The chain has TRBV5-8 and TRBJ2-1, with 8 positions matching TRBD1. CDR3 length: 15 residues. Germline-derived CDR1 and CDR2 are SGHTS and YDEGEE. Unmatched junction bases numbered 12, after V lost 7 bases and J lost 6 bases. The CDR3 reads CASQHGTGRINEQFF. CDR3 nucleotides: TGTGCCAGCCAGCACGGGACAGGACGAATCAATGAGCAGTTCTTC. Together with reference TRBV5-8 and TRBJ2-1, the CDR3 gives the full variable domain: EAGVTQSPTHLIKTRGQQATLRCSPISGHTSVYWYQQALGLGLQFLLWYDEGEERNRGNFPPRFSGRQFPNYSSELNVNALELEDSALYLCASQHGTGRINEQFFGPGTRLTVL.

The chain combines TRBV7-3 with TRBJ2-3, with D perhaps TRBD2 (5 bases). The CDR3 extends over 13 amino acids. V lost 0 bases to trimming and J lost 4 bases, with 5 bases between them. Germline V gene sequence: CDR1 SGHTA, CDR2 FQGTGA. The CDR3 region is CASSLTSADTQYF. Here the CDR3 DNA reads TGTGCCAGCAGCTTAACTAGCGCAGATACGCAGTATTTT.

The gene calls are TRBV4-3 and TRBJ2-7; TRBD1 matches at 11 bases. CDR3 length: 16 amino acids. Germline CDR1 reads LGHNA; CDR2 reads YSLEER. Trimming cost V 0 bases and J 7 bases; bases outside gene matches: 8. The CDR3, as DNA: TGCGCCAGCAGCCAAGAAGGCGGACAGGGGGCCGGAGAGCAGTACTTC. It encodes CASSQEGGQGAGEQYF.

V usage is TRBV30 and J usage is TRBJ1-3; D uncertain. The CDR3 loop spans 12 amino acids. V was trimmed by 3 bases and J by 0 bases, leaving 3 bases between them. Per germline, CDR1 GTSNPN and CDR2 SVGIG (reference sequence). The CDR3, as DNA: TGTGCCTGGAGCTTCTCTGGAAACACCATATATTTT. Encoded protein: CAWSFSGNTIYF.

The V and J genes are TRBV7-2 and TRBJ2-1, with D maybe TRBD1 (5 bases). Germline CDR1 and CDR2: SGHTA and FQGNSA. This CDR3 region has 15 residues. With 1 base removed from V and 7 bases from J, the gap between germline ends came to 14 bases. The CDR3 protein is CASSLGGSVRNEQFF. DNA of the CDR3: TGTGCCAGCAGCTTAGGGGGCAGTGTGAGGAATGAGCAGTTCTTC.

V is TRBV7-8 and J is TRBJ2-7; the match to TRBD1 covers 7 bases. Germline V lookup: CDR1 SGHVS, CDR2 FQNEAQ. V was clipped by 4 bases and J by 0 bases; unmatched bases: 9. The CDR3 totals 16 residues. As DNA, the CDR3 is TGTGCCAGCAGCTCACTACGACAGGGACCCTCCTACGAGCAGTACGTC. As protein: CASSSLRQGPSYEQYV.

This chain links TRBV13 with TRBJ1-6, with D possibly TRBD1 on 6 matching bases. The germline V gene has CDR1 PRHDT and CDR2 FYEKMQ (reference sequence). The CDR3 extends over 18 amino acids. Trimming cost V 5 bases and J 0 bases, with 17 bases left between them. Written as DNA, the CDR3 is TGTGCCAGCAGCCCCCAACAGGGTTTGGACTCCTATAATTCACCCCTCCACTTT. Its protein product is CASSPQQGLDSYNSPLHF. Full variable domain (rest looked up from reference TRBV13 and TRBJ1-6): AAGVIQSPRHLIKEKRETATLKCYPIPRHDTVYWYQQGPGQDPQFLISFYEKMQSDKGSIPDRFSAQQFSDYHSELNMSSLELGDSALYFCASSPQQGLDSYNSPLHFGNGTRLTVT.

CDR3 sequence (DNA): TGTGCCAGCAGTGAAATGGGTAATCAGCCCCAGCATTTT. Translating gives CASSEMGNQPQHF. The chain is built from TRBV6-1 and TRBJ1-5; D is ambiguous. CDR1 and CDR2 (germline): MNHNS, SASEGT. The ends were cut back, 2 bases at V and 4 bases at J, with 6 bases in the middle. The CDR3 loop spans 13 amino acids.

This clone was observed a single time. The chain couples TRBV15 to TRBJ2-7; tentatively, D is TRBD1 or TRBD2 (5 bases each). V was trimmed by 0 bases and J by 3 bases, leaving 12 bases between them. Germline CDR1 LNHNV, CDR2 YYDKDF (reference sequence). There are 15 residues in the CDR3. The CDR3 spells CATSRERGGGYEQYF. CDR3 in DNA: TGTGCCACCAGCAGAGAAAGGGGTGGAGGCTACGAGCAGTACTTC. The full variable domain, its missing parts supplied by reference TRBV15 and TRBJ2-7, is DAMVIQNPRYQVTQFGKPVTLSCSQTLNHNVMYWYQQKSSQAPKLLFHYYDKDFNNEADTPDNFQSRRPNTSFCFLDIRSPGLGDTAMYLCATSRERGGGYEQYFGPGTRLTVT.

This clone was seen only once. The chain uses TRBV12-3 or TRBV12-4 and TRBJ1-6; D is unclear. This CDR3 spans 13 amino acids. The V and J ends lost 5 bases and 6 bases respectively, with 8 bases between them. The chain's CDR3 is CASSLDPNSPLHF. The CDR3 DNA reads TGTGCCAGCAGTCTAGACCCTAATTCACCCCTCCACTTT.

CDR3 nucleotides: TGTGCCAGCAGCTTAGGGACAGGTCGCCCCTATGGCTACACCTTC. Its translation: CASSLGTGRPYGYTF. The chain has TRBV7-8 and TRBJ1-2; the match to TRBD1 covers 7 bases. Germline values: CDR1 SGHVS, CDR2 FQNEAQ. The length of the CDR3 is 15 residues. V shed 1 base and J 4 bases; nucleotides not matched to a gene: 6.